This record covers a single T cell receptor (beta chain). This sample stems from a study of identical twins. The CDR3 is made up of 12 amino acids. Trimming removed 6 bases from V and 6 bases from J, with 8 bases in between. In TCRdb, the 5' RACE reads were re-called with MiXCR into one record per CDR3 protein. Of roughly 200,000 distinct CDR3 sequences in the sample, 15% were seen once. These same data were also listed under a study on T cells expressing NK-cell markers. As reported in that work: These clonotypes additionally ranked first within the CD3+CD56-NKG2C+ fraction of four donors.

Sequencing was done on a sample of CD8+ T cells sorted from blood. The sequence was collected from a woman between 18 and 29 years old in good health. The chain joins TRBV12-3 or TRBV12-4 to TRBJ2-2; perhaps TRBD1 as D (5 bases). In DNA form, the CDR3 reads TGTGCCAGCAGCCTCAGGGCCGGGGAGCTGTTTTTT. Translation: CASSLRAGELFF.